This T cell receptor beta chain was found in a study of T-cell reconstitution after alpha-beta-depleted transplantation in children. The CDR3 has 16 residues. With 3 bases removed from V and 0 bases from J, the gap between germline ends came to 15 bases. For TCRbeta, the library was prepared with unique molecular identifiers. A single record per CDR3 protein comes from TCRdb applying MiXCR to the PCR reads. The sample holds some 390,000 distinct CDR3 sequences, approximately 20% seen once. This specimen consisted of PBMCs from the stem cell graft donor, obtained from the stem cell graft. The receptor's source is a human donor who donated a stem cell graft to a child with acute myeloid leukemia. This chain connects TRBV12-3 or TRBV12-4 to TRBJ2-7; D remains ambiguous. CDR3 nucleotide sequence: TGTGCCAGCAGTTTGGGCCCCCCGGTAAGCTCCTACGAGCAGTACTTC. Amino acid sequence: CASSLGPPVSSYEQYF.